The present entry profiles one TCR beta chain with its context. Its antigen is still unknown. This CDR3 is 15 amino acids long. Germline V gene data show CDR1 as SNHLY and CDR2 as FYNNEI. Trimming took 7 bases from V and 5 from J; bases not matched to a gene: 7. The sample comes from a study of cytomegalovirus exposure and HLA in healthy donors. Findings and caveats of the study: The authors enumerated around 150 TCR beta chains as linked to cytomegalovirus. Three chains tied to CMV proved CMV antigen-specific in vitro.

The primer mix had 60 Vbeta and 13 Jbeta primers. Some clones are missing from TCRdb's copy, which holds only in-frame ones; the method was immunoSEQ multiplex PCR. The sample includes around 140,000 clones, around a tenth seen only once; the top ten take under 2%. Sequencing was carried out using PBMCs. This sequence was found in a man in his fifties in good health and CMV-seronegative. The chain is built from TRBV2 and TRBJ2-2; 10 bases match TRBD2. CDR3 loop: CASKLAGSRTGELFF. The CDR3 DNA reads TGTGCCAGCAAACTAGCGGGATCCAGAACCGGGGAGCTGTTTTTT.